These T cell receptor beta chains were read from a single sample in a study of shared clonotypes between healthy human individuals. Clones were read by immunoSEQ multiplex PCR, and TCRdb kept only the in-frame ones, dropping some. Of 800,000 or so clones listed, 96% are singletons. Source material: naive CD8+ T cells sorted from blood. These receptors were collected from a man under 40 in good health. The CDR3 runs from the conserved cysteine through the conserved F or W. The order of the fields is CDR3 protein, CDR3 DNA, clone size, D gene, J gene, V gene. A D gene is named only where the DNA matches it firmly. Clone size, where shown, is once, few, many, or a class for clones that have expanded.

CDR3 protein: CASSHDRGRLYEQFF
CDR3 DNA: TGTGCCAGCAGCCATGACAGGGGTCGATTGTATGAGCAGTTCTTC
clone size: NA
D gene: TRBD1
J gene: TRBJ2-1
V gene: TRBV13

CDR3 protein: CASSSGTADYGYTF
CDR3 DNA: TGCGCCAGCAGCTCCGGGACAGCAGACTATGGCTACACCTTC
clone size: NA
D gene: TRBD1
J gene: TRBJ1-2
V gene: TRBV5-1

CDR3 protein: CASSQGRGPQHF
CDR3 DNA: TGCGCCAGCAGCCAAGGACGAGGGCCCCAGCATTTT
clone size: NA
D gene: NA
J gene: TRBJ1-5
V gene: TRBV4-3

CDR3 protein: CASTTRGARRNEQFF
CDR3 DNA: TGTGCCAGCACCACTAGGGGGGCCCGGAGGAATGAGCAGTTCTTC
clone size: NA
D gene: NA
J gene: TRBJ2-1
V gene: TRBV27

CDR3 protein: CASSNTNQPQHF
CDR3 DNA: TGTGCCAGCAGTAACACCAATCAGCCCCAGCATTTT
clone size: NA
D gene: NA
J gene: TRBJ1-5
V gene: TRBV7-8

CDR3 protein: CASSYFPPQRNEQFF
CDR3 DNA: TGTGCCAGCAGTTACTTCCCTCCCCAAAGGAATGAGCAGTTCTTC
clone size: NA
D gene: NA
J gene: TRBJ2-1
V gene: TRBV6-5

CDR3 protein: CASRSTGNYEQYF
CDR3 DNA: TGTGCCAGCAGATCGACAGGGAATTACGAGCAGTACTTC
clone size: NA
D gene: TRBD1
J gene: TRBJ2-7
V gene: TRBV5-6

CDR3 protein: CSVTTDFYEQYF
CDR3 DNA: TGCAGCGTCACGACAGATTTTTACGAGCAGTACTTC
clone size: NA
D gene: NA
J gene: TRBJ2-7
V gene: TRBV29-1

CDR3 protein: CASSWDRGTYEQYF
CDR3 DNA: TGTGCCAGCAGTTGGGACAGGGGGACCTACGAGCAGTACTTC
clone size: NA
D gene: TRBD1
J gene: TRBJ2-7
V gene: TRBV27

CDR3 protein: CASSPPSRDYEQYF
CDR3 DNA: TGTGCCAGCTCACCACCGTCTAGGGATTACGAGCAGTACTTC
clone size: NA
D gene: NA
J gene: TRBJ2-7
V gene: TRBV18

CDR3 protein: CASSIDQGGPYEQYF
CDR3 DNA: TGTGCCAGTAGTATAGATCAAGGGGGGCCTTACGAGCAGTACTTC
clone size: NA
D gene: NA
J gene: TRBJ2-7
V gene: TRBV19

CDR3 protein: CASSSWNRGLHEKLFF
CDR3 DNA: TGTGCCAGCAGTTCCTGGAACAGGGGTTTGCATGAAAAACTGTTTTTT
clone size: NA
D gene: TRBD1
J gene: TRBJ1-4
V gene: TRBV5-6

CDR3 protein: CASSPGQSYEQYF
CDR3 DNA: TGTGCCAGCAGTCCGGGACAGAGCTACGAGCAGTACTTC
clone size: NA
D gene: TRBD1
J gene: TRBJ2-7
V gene: TRBV2

CDR3 protein: CASSLYQGTYEQYF
CDR3 DNA: TGTGCCAGCAGTTTATACCAGGGCACCTACGAGCAGTACTTC
clone size: NA
D gene: NA
J gene: TRBJ2-7
V gene: TRBV6-5

CDR3 protein: CASSPSPTSGVWDTQYF
CDR3 DNA: TGTGCCAGCAGCCCATCCCCGACTAGCGGGGTCTGGGATACGCAGTATTTT
clone size: once
D gene: TRBD2
J gene: TRBJ2-3
V gene: TRBV9

CDR3 protein: CASSITGIYEQYF
CDR3 DNA: TGTGCCAGCAGCATTACAGGGATTTACGAGCAGTACTTC
clone size: NA
D gene: NA
J gene: TRBJ2-7
V gene: TRBV13

CDR3 protein: CASSLYGGSSYNEQFF
CDR3 DNA: TGTGCCAGCAGTTTATATGGTGGAAGCTCCTACAATGAGCAGTTCTTC
clone size: NA
D gene: NA
J gene: TRBJ2-1
V gene: TRBV27

CDR3 protein: CATSLDRVQPQHF
CDR3 DNA: TGTGCCACCAGCTTGGACAGGGTTCAGCCCCAGCATTTT
clone size: NA
D gene: TRBD1
J gene: TRBJ1-5
V gene: TRBV15

CDR3 protein: CASSVPGPIRTDTQYF
CDR3 DNA: TGTGCCAGCAGTGTCCCGGGACCGATACGCACAGATACGCAGTATTTT
clone size: once
D gene: NA
J gene: TRBJ2-3
V gene: TRBV28

CDR3 protein: CASRLTGSTEAFF
CDR3 DNA: TGTGCCAGCAGGTTAACAGGGAGTACTGAAGCTTTCTTT
clone size: NA
D gene: NA
J gene: TRBJ1-1
V gene: TRBV6-6

CDR3 protein: CASSQGLAGGSSYNEQFF
CDR3 DNA: TGTGCCAGTAGTCAGGGACTAGCGGGTGGAAGCTCCTACAATGAGCAGTTCTTC
clone size: NA
D gene: TRBD2
J gene: TRBJ2-1
V gene: TRBV19

CDR3 protein: CASSSRLGYEQYF
CDR3 DNA: TGTGCCAGTAGTTCACGACTAGGCTACGAGCAGTACTTC
clone size: NA
D gene: NA
J gene: TRBJ2-7
V gene: TRBV19

CDR3 protein: CAISDNRVSYEQYF
CDR3 DNA: TGTGCCATCAGTGACAACAGGGTCTCCTACGAGCAGTACTTC
clone size: NA
D gene: NA
J gene: TRBJ2-7
V gene: TRBV10-3

CDR3 protein: CASSFGLAGEDTQYF
CDR3 DNA: TGTGCCAGCAGCTTTGGGCTAGCGGGAGAAGATACGCAGTATTTT
clone size: once
D gene: TRBD2
J gene: TRBJ2-3
V gene: TRBV7-2